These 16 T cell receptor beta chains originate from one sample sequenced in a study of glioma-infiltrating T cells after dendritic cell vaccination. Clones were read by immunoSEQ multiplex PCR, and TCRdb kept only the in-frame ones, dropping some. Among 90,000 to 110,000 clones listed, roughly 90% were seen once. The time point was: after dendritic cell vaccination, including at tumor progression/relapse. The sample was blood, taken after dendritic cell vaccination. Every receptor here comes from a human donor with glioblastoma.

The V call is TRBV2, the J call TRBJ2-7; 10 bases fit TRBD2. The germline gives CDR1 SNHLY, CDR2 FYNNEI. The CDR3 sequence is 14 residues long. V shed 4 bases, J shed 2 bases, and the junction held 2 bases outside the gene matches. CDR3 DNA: TGTGCCAGCAGTGCACTAGCGGGGACCTACGAGCAGTACTTC. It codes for CASSALAGTYEQYF.

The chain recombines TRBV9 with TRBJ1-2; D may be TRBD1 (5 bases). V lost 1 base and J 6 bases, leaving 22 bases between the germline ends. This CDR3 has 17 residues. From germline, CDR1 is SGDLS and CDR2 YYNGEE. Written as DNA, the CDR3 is TGTGCCAGCAGCGTATACAAGGGGATGGCTATTGCAGATGGCTACACCTTC. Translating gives CASSVYKGMAIADGYTF.

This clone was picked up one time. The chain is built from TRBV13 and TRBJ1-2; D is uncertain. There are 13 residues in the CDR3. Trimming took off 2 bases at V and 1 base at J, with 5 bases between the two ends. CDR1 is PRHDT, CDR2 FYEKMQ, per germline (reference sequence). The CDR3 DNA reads TGTGCCAGCAGCTTACGAGTTAACTATGGCTACACCTTC. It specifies CASSLRVNYGYTF.

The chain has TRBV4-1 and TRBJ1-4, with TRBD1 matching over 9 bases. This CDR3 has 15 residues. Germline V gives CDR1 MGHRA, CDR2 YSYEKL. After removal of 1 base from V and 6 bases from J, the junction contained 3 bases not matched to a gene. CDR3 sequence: CASSQVGQGYEKLFF. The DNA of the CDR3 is TGCGCCAGCAGCCAAGTAGGACAGGGGTATGAAAAACTGTTTTTT.

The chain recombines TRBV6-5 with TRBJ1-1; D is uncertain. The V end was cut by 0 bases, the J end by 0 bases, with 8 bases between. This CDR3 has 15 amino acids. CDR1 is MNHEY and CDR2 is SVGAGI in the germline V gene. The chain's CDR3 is CASSYSLPMNTEAFF. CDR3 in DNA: TGTGCCAGCAGTTACTCACTCCCTATGAACACTGAAGCTTTCTTT.

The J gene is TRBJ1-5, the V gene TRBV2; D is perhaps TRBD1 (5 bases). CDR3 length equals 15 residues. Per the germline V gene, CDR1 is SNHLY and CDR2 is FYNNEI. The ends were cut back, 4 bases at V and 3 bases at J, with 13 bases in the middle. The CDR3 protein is CASSGQGRFNQPQHF. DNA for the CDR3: TGTGCCAGCAGTGGGCAGGGTCGGTTCAATCAGCCCCAGCATTTT.

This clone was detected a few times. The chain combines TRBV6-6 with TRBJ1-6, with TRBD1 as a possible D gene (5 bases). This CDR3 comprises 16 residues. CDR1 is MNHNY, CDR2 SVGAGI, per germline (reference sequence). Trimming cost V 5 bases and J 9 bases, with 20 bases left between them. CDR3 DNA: TGTGCCAGCAGTCCCACCGGTGGGGCAAATATTTCACCCCTCCACTTT. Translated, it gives CASSPTGGANISPLHF.

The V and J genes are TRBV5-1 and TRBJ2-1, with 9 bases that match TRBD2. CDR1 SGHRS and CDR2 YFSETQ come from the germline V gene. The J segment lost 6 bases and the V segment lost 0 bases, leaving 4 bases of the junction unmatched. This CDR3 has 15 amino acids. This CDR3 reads CASSLVSGSINEQFF. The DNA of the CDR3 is TGCGCCAGCAGCTTGGTTAGCGGGAGTATCAATGAGCAGTTCTTC.

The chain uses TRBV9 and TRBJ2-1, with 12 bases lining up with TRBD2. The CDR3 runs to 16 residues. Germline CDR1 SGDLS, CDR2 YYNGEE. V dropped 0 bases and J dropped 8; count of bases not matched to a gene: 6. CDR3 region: CASSVATSGGSYEQFF. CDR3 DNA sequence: TGTGCCAGCAGCGTAGCTACTAGCGGGGGGAGCTATGAGCAGTTCTTC.

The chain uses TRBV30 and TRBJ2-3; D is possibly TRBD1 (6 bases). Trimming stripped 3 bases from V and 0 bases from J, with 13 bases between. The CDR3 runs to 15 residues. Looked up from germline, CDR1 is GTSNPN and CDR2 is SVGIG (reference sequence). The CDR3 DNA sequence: TGTGCCTGGAGGGACACAGGGTCTAGCACAGATACGCAGTATTTT. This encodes CAWRDTGSSTDTQYF.

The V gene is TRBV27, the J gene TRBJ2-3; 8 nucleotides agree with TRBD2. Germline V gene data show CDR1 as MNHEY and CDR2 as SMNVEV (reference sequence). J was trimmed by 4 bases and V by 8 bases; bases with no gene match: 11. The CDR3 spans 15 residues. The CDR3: CASGALGLASDTQYF. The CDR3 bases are TGTGCCAGCGGCGCTTTAGGACTAGCCTCAGATACGCAGTATTTT.

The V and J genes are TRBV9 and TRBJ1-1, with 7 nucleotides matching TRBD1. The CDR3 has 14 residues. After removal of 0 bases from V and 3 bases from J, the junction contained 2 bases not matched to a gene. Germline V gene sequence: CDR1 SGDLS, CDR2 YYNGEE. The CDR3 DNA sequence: TGTGCCAGCAGCGTAGGCCAGGGGGACACTGAAGCTTTCTTT. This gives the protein CASSVGQGDTEAFF.

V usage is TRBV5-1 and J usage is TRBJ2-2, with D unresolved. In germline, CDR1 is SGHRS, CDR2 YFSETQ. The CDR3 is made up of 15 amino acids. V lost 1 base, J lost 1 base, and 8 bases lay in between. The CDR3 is CASSLSPLNTGELFF. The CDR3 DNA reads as TGCGCCAGCAGCTTGAGCCCCTTGAACACCGGGGAGCTGTTTTTT. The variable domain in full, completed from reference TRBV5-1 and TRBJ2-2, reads KAGVTQTPRYLIKTRGQQVTLSCSPISGHRSVSWYQQTPGQGLQFLFEYFSETQRNKGNFPGRFSGRQFSNSRSEMNVSTLELGDSALYLCASSLSPLNTGELFFGEGSRLTVL.

CDR3 residues: CASSHSGTGDQMTEAFF. Here the CDR3 DNA reads TGTGCCAGCAGCCATTCAGGGACAGGGGACCAAATGACTGAAGCTTTCTTT. J is TRBJ1-1 and V is TRBV9, with 10 bases fitting TRBD1. Germline V gene lookup returns CDR1 SGDLS and CDR2 YYNGEE. The CDR3 sequence is 17 residues long. With 4 bases clipped from V and 5 bases from J, the junction kept 14 bases outside the gene matches.

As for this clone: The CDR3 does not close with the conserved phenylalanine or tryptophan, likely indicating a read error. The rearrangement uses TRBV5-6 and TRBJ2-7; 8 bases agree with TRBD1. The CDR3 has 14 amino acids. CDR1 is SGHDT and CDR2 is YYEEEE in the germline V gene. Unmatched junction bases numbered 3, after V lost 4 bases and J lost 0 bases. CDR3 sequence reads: CASSPGTGSYEQYL. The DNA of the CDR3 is TGTGCCAGCAGCCCCGGGACAGGCTCCTACGAGCAGTACCTC.

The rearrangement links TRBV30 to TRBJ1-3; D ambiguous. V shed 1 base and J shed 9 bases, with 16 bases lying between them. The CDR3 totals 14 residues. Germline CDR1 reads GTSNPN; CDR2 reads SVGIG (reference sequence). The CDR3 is CAWSEESPGSTIYF. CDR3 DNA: TGTGCCTGGAGTGAGGAGAGCCCGGGGAGCACCATATATTTT.